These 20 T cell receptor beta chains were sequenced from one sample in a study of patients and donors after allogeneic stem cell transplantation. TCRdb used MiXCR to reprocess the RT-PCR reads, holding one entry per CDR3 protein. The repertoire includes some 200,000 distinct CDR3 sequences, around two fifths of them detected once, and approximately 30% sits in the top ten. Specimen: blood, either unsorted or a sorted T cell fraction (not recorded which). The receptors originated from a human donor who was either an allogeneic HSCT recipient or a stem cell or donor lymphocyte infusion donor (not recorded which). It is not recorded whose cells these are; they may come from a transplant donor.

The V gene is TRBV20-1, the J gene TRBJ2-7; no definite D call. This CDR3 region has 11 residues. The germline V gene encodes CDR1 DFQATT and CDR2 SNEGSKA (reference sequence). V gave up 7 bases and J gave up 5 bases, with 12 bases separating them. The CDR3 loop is CSEGRVNEQYF. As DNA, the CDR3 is TGCAGTGAAGGAAGGGTGAACGAGCAGTACTTC.

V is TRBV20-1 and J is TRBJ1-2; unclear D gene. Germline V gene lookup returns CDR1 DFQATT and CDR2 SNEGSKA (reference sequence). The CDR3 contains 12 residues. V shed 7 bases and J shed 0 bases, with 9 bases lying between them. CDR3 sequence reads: CSDTGSNYGYTF. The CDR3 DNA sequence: TGCAGTGACACGGGCTCTAACTATGGCTACACCTTC.

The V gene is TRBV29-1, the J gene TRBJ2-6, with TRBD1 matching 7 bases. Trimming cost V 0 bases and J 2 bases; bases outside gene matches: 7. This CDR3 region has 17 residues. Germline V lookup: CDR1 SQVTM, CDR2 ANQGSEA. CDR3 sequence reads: CSVEESDRVTGANVLTF. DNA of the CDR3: TGCAGCGTTGAAGAATCTGACAGGGTAACTGGGGCCAACGTCCTGACTTTC.

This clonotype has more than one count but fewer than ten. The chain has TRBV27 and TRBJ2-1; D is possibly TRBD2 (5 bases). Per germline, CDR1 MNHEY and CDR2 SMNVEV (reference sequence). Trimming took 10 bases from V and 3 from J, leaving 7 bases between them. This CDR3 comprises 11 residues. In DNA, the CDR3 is TGTGCCATTGGACTCTACAATGAGCAGTTCTTC. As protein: CAIGLYNEQFF.

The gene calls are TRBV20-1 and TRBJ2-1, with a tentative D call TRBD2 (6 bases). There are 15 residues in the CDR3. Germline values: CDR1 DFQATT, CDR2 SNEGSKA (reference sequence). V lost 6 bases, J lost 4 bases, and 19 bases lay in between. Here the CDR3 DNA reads TGCAGTGCCAATTGGGACTCCAGGATGTACAATGAGCAGTTCTTC. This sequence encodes CSANWDSRMYNEQFF.

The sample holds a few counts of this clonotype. The CDR3 is CASSSPEGRASSYNSPLHF. CDR3 DNA sequence: TGTGCCAGCAGTTCACCCGAGGGTAGGGCCAGCTCCTATAATTCACCCCTCCACTTT. The chain has TRBV12-3 or TRBV12-4 and TRBJ1-6; D gene uncertain. The CDR3 runs 19 residues. Trimming pared 4 bases from V and 0 bases from J, leaving 19 bases between.

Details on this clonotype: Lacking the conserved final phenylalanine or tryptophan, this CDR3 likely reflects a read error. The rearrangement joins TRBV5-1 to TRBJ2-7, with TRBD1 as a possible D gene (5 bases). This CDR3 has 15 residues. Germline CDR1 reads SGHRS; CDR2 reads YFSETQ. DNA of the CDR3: TGCGCCAGCAGATTGGAATGGGGCCTCTCCTACGAGCAGTACTCC. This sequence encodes CASRLEWGLSYEQYS.

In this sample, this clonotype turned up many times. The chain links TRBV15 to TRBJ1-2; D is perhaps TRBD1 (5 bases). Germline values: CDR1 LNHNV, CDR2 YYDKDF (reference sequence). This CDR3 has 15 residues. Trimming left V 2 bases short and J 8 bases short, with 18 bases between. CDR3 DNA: TGTGCCACCAGCAGACCAGGTCAGGGAATGGGAGGCTACACCTTC. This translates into CATSRPGQGMGGYTF.

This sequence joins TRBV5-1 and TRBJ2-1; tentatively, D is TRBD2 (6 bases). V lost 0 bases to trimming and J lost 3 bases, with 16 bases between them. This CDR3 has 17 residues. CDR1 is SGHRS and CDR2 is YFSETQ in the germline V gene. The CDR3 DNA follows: TGCGCCAGCAGCTTGGGCACTACGGGACTCTTCTACAATGAGCAGTTCTTC. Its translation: CASSLGTTGLFYNEQFF.

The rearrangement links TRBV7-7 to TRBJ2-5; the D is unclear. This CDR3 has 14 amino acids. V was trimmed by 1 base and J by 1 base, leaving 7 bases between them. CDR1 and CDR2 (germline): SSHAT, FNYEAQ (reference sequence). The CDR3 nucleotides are TGTGCCAGCAGCTTAGGGCTGGGCCAAGAGACCCAGTACTTC. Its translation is CASSLGLGQETQYF. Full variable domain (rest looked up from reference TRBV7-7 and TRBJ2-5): GAGVSQSPRYKVTKRGQDVTLRCDPISSHATLYWYQQALGQGPEFLTYFNYEAQPDKSGLPSDRFSAERPEGSISTLTIQRTEQRDSAMYRCASSLGLGQETQYFGPGTRLLVL.

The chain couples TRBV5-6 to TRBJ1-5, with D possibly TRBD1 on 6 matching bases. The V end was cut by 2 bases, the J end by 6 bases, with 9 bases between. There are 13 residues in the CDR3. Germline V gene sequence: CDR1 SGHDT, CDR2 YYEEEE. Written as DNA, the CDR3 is TGTGCCAGCAGCTTAGGGGGGACTCAGCCCCAGCATTTT. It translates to CASSLGGTQPQHF. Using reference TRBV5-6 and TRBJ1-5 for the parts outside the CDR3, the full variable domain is DAGVTQSPTHLIKTRGQQVTLRCSPKSGHDTVSWYQQALGQGPQFIFQYYEEEERQRGNFPDRFSGHQFPNYSSELNVNALLLGDSALYLCASSLGGTQPQHFGDGTRLSIL.

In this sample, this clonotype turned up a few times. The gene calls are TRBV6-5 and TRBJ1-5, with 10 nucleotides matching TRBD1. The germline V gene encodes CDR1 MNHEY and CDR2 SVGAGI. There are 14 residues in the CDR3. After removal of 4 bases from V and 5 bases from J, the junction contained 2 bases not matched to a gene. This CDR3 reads CASSWGQGHQPQHF. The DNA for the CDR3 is TGTGCCAGCAGTTGGGGACAGGGGCATCAGCCCCAGCATTTT.

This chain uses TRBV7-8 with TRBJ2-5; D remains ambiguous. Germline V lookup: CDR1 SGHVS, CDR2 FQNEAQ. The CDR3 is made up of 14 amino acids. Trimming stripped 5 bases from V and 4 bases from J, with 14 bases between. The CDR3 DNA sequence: TGTGCCAGCAGCCCCGAACCGCGACCAGAGACCCAGTACTTC. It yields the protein CASSPEPRPETQYF.

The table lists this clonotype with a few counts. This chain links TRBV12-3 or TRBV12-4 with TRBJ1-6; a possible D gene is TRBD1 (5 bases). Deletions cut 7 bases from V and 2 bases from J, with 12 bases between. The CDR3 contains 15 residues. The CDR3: CASTLQGPYNSPLHF. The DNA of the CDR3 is TGTGCCAGCACCCTTCAGGGACCCTATAATTCACCCCTCCACTTT.

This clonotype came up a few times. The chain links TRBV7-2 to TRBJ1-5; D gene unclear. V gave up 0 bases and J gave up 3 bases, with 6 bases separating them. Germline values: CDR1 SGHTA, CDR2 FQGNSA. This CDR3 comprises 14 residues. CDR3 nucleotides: TGTGCCAGCAGCTTAGCAGGGCCCAATCAGCCCCAGCATTTT. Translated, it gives CASSLAGPNQPQHF.

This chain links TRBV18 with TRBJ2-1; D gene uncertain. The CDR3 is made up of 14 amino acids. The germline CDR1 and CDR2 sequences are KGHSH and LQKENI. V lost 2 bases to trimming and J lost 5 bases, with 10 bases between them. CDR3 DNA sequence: TGTGCCAGCTCACCAGAAACAGCAAACAATGAGCAGTTCTTC. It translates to CASSPETANNEQFF.

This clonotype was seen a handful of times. CDR3 nucleotide sequence: TGTGCCAGCAGCCAAGATGGGGCTAGCGCGGAGACCCAGTACTTC. This translates into CASSQDGASAETQYF. This rearrangement joins TRBV3-1 to TRBJ2-5, with D tentatively TRBD2 (6 bases). In germline, CDR1 is LGHDT, CDR2 YNNKEL (reference sequence). The CDR3 runs to 15 residues. Trimming removed 0 bases from V and 5 bases from J, with 13 bases in between.

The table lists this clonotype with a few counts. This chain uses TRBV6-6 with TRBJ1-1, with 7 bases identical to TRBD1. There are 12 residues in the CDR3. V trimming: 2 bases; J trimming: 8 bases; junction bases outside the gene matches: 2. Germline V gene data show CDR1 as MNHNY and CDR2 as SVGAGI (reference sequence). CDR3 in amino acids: CASSYKTGEAFF. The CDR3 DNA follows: TGTGCCAGCAGTTACAAGACAGGGGAAGCTTTCTTT.

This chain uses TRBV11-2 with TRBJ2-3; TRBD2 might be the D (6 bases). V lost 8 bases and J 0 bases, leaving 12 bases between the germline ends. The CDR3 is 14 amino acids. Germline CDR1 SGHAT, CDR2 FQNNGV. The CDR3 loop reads CASQAGTSTDTQYF. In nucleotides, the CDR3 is TGTGCCAGCCAAGCGGGTACTAGCACAGATACGCAGTATTTT.

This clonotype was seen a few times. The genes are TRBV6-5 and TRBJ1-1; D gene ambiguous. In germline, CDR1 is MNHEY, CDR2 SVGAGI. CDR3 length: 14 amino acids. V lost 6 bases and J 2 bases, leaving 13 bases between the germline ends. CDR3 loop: CASSRPRFNTEAFF. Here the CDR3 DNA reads TGTGCCAGCAGCCGCCCCAGGTTTAACACTGAAGCTTTCTTT.